Given below is one T cell receptor beta chain in context. Its antigen is unknown. No base-level quality is on record; no much larger clone is a single base apart. The cohort was made up of approximately 670 healthy bone marrow donors. At the time of sampling, all cohort members were nominally healthy, though unrecorded immune exposures were likely present. The donor was CMV seropositive and belonged to the group of about 290 seropositive cohort members. Every donor gave a peripheral blood sample, and the peripheral blood mononuclear cells from that sample were used for TCR beta sequencing. The Qiagen DNeasy Blood Extraction Kit was used to extract genomic DNA from the blood cell samples. The data were taken from a study of cytomegalovirus exposure and HLA in healthy donors (dated by TCRdb to the late 2010s). With respect to the entire study: According to an earlier analysis of 587 of the donors, some 170 million T cells yielded over 90 million unique TCR beta sequences and about 280 Gb of sequence data. Approximately 300 gigabases of sequencing data and approximately 80 million unique TCR sequences were included in an early release covering around 600 HLA-typed donors. Of the 398 genotyped donors, approximately 80% fell in the genetic ancestry cluster associated with self-reported Caucasian donors. The study aimed to test whether signatures of past pathogen exposure could be identified by cataloging public T cell receptors. The study used immunosequencing to profile the T cell repertoires of approximately 630 subjects and linked those repertoires to cytomegalovirus serostatus. A separate validation cohort of 90 to 150 different subjects was used in addition to the 666-subject first cohort. To predict cytomegalovirus infection status, the study combined high-throughput TCR immunosequencing, statistical association of individual TCRs with disease status, and machine learning. To study patterns of TCR occurrence, a later analysis re-analyzed previously published TCR beta repertoires from 500 to 850 donors and added high-resolution HLA genotyping. In the later analysis, no new phenotypic data were used to find candidate immune exposures; instead, reliance was placed on TCR beta sequences and their occurrence across donors. An earlier analysis of several hundred of the donors applied high-throughput TCR beta sequencing to assess whether each TCR beta V gene segment acted as functional or pseudogenic. Alongside the repertoire data, information on donor age, sex, ethnicity and CMV serostatus was compiled. Genome-wide SNP genotypes for about 65% of the 666 donors were used in a later genetic analysis, which treated that subset as a discovery cohort. All discovery cohort repertoires had been generated on a single sequencing platform. Class I and class II HLA loci were covered by the typing at four-digit resolution. The number of typed donors differed by locus: about 620-640 for A, B, C, DRB1 and DQB1; approximately 520 for DQA1; about 600 for DPA1; and around 470 for DPB1. Four to six DR-DQ haplotypes were handled as single units for association and clustering, since linkage in the cohort was strong. On average, 235,054 unique TCR beta nucleotide sequences were sequenced per donor among more than 350 genotyped donors of the cohort, with roughly a sixth of those sequences being non-productive. Points the paper makes about the study in general: A further reported finding was that TCR beta sequences accurately predicted the HLA-A and HLA-B alleles for most subjects in the first cohort. In a later genetic analysis, a missense DCLRE1C variant was associated with V-gene and J-gene trimming of TCR beta chains, and the association was replicated in an independent cohort. According to the authors, the approach could potentially be generalized to other disease states and immunological phenotypes. Presence/absence analyses assumed roughly uniform sequencing depth across donors, an assumption that may not hold. According to a later analysis, TCR association rates differed among HLA loci, with DRB1 alleles showing the most associated TCRs and HLA-C alleles showing the fewest. HLA typing was unavailable for some donors at each locus, so association tests used only the typed subset. At a false discovery rate of 0.05, a later analysis linked about 17,000 TCR beta sequences to specific HLA alleles. The study gave a list of 150 to 200 TCR beta chains associated with cytomegalovirus. This cohort had only TCR beta chains sequenced, and the lack of alpha or paired-chain data limited which features could be detected. According to a later analysis, parvovirus B19, influenza, CMV and Epstein-Barr virus appeared linked to several top co-occurrence clusters. Assigning TCR associations to individual alleles was difficult when HLA alleles, especially DR and DQ, strongly co-occurred. According to a later analysis, most CMV-associated TCR beta chains appeared to be HLA-restricted, and the HLA associations seemed to be driven largely by CMV exposure. The classifier was reported to diagnose cytomegalovirus status with high specificity and sensitivity in both the original and validation cohorts. A few of the identified cytomegalovirus-associated TCR beta chains were confirmed in vitro to be specific for cytomegalovirus antigens. Immune exposure information for the cohort was limited to CMV serostatus. While some public TCRs were present in many individuals, most TCR sequences turned up only very rarely across donors. In a later analysis, HLA-associated TCR beta chains showed more clonal expansion and lower generation probabilities than non-associated chains that were equally common. Some 15 rarely observed V segments, including chromosome 9 orphons, were excluded from the earlier analysis of 550 to 700 of the donors because counts were too low. The sequencing pipeline was judged likely to have produced a cluster of highly shared sequence variants as a technical artifact. Correlated functional status among segregating V segments might reflect linkage disequilibrium, but an unknown experimental factor could not be ruled out. A later genetic analysis reported fewer N-insertions in productive TCRs among donors in an Asian-associated ancestry cluster than the approximately 700-donor mean. In an earlier analysis of several hundred of the donors, most TCR beta V segments were observed in productive rearrangements about 90% or about 30% of the time, broadly matching IMGT annotations.

The protocol used for the library was the immunoSEQ multiplex PCR assay. For the multiplex PCR, a mixture combining 60 forward primers for TCR Vbeta segments and 13 reverse primers for TCR Jbeta segments was used. The CDR3 region of rearranged TCR beta genes was amplified from genomic DNA with a multiplex PCR assay. Amplified TCR beta libraries were sequenced as 87-base-pair reads on the Illumina HiSeq System. The paper's data handling went like this. Across the roughly 670 repertoires, a later analysis counted some 80 million unique TCR beta chains, roughly 11 million of which were shared by at least two donors. Raw reads were error-corrected and collapsed into unique sequences by a nearest-neighbor algorithm in which closely related sequences were merged to remove PCR and sequencing errors. To assign V, D and J gene segments, CDR3 sequences were aligned to IMGT reference sequences. For a sequence to be retained, at least a six-nucleotide match to both a V gene segment and a J gene segment was required. Rearrangements were called productive when the CDR3 lacked stop codons and stayed in frame with V and J; all others were non-productive. Following IMGT convention, CDR3 was defined as the stretch from the second conserved V-encoded cysteine to the conserved J-encoded phenylalanine. In an earlier analysis of 587 of the donors, sequences lacking an unambiguous match to a single V gene segment were excluded. In an earlier analysis of a few hundred of the donors, a V segment was called functional when productive rearrangements were above 56.7%, and segregating when the standard deviation between donors exceeded 5%. A statistical classification framework was built to diagnose cytomegalovirus status from the catalog of TCR beta chain sequences. In a later analysis, V and J genes were assigned by comparing TCR nucleotide sequences against IMGT/GENE-DB human TR gene sequences. In a later analysis, CDR3 sequences and most-parsimonious VDJ recombination scenarios were assigned using the TCRdist pipeline. In a later analysis, every TCR beta chain was defined by the combination of its CDR3 amino acid sequence and its V-gene family, and reads without a unique V-gene family were dropped. In a later analysis, several hundred highly shared, low-generation-probability nucleotide sequences were removed to address suspected cross-contamination and a sequencing artifact. In a later analysis, a clonal expansion index was calculated for each public chain from normalized within-repertoire ranks of inferred template counts. Generation probabilities in a later analysis came from a VDJ recombination model fitted to out-of-frame rearrangements, and those results were checked against IGoR. In a later analysis, hypergeometric tests were used to score TCR-TCR, TCR-HLA and TCR-CMV co-occurrence, with a repertoire-size bias correction applied to TCR pairs. To estimate false discovery rates, a later analysis permuted the HLA or CMV assignments 20 times. In a later analysis, co-occurring TCRs were grouped using DBSCAN, with TCRdist sequence similarity added in when clustering inside HLA-allele-positive subsets. Repertoires with fewer than 30,000 or more than 120,000 public chains were left out of co-occurrence clustering, as were about five repertoires with anomalous nucleotide sharing. The immuneACCESS repertoire file appears here via TCRdb, limited to in-frame rearrangements. These files lack a portion of the clones; in checked studies, under half of the deficit traces to unresolved V genes, and the cause of the others is not known. For V, J and clone size, that table is used; D and trimming come from the DNA. Present in this sample are roughly 170,000 clones, over 80% of which were seen just once. The ten largest clones represent about 4.4% of the sample.

Sequencing input: PBMCs. The clonotype comes from a woman aged 45-65 years in good health and CMV-seropositive.

Here is the DNA: TGTGCCAGCTCGCCGTACAGGGCCGACGAGCAGTACTTC. This yields the protein CASSPYRADEQYF. The V and J segments used are TRBV18 and TRBJ2-7; perhaps TRBD1 is the D gene, with 6 bases matching. There are 13 amino acids in the CDR3, from cysteine to phenylalanine inclusive. Only the CDR3 part of the read is kept: 39 bases, read in frame from the first base. V loses 6 bases, J loses 5 bases, and the germline ends lie 14 bases apart. As encoded in the germline V gene, CDR1 is KGHSH while CDR2 is LQKENI.